A selection of T cell receptor beta chains follows, all from one sample in a study of PD-L1 blockade in urothelial cancer. Measured with immunoSEQ multiplex PCR; TCRdb has only the in-frame clones, and not every one. The table records 65,000 to 80,000 clones, 90% of them present only once. Sample: PBMCs, taken around atezolizumab (anti-PD-L1) treatment. The receptors shown here come from a man aged 70 or older with urothelial cancer. The CDR3 runs from the conserved cysteine through the conserved F or W. Fields, in order: CDR3 DNA, CDR3 protein, V gene, J gene, D gene, clone size. A D gene is named only where the DNA matches it firmly. Expanded clones are given a class, and other clones once, few, many or no size at all.

TGTGCCAGCAGTTTATCGGTCCCGGGACTAGCGGGAGTATTCGAGCAGTACTTC	CASSLSVPGLAGVFEQYF	TRBV27	TRBJ2-7	TRBD2	-
TGTGCCAGCAGCGAAGACCAGGGGGGGGCCAACGTCCTGACTTTC	CASSEDQGGANVLTF	TRBV9	TRBJ2-6	-	-
TGCGCCAGCCAGGGACTCCCGGACACCGGGGAGCTGTTTTTT	CASQGLPDTGELFF	TRBV5-1	TRBJ2-2	-	once
TGTGCCGGGGGGGGGCCCAATGAAAAACTGTTTTTT	CAGGGPNEKLFF	TRBV30	TRBJ1-4	-	once
TGTGCCAGCAGCTCGCCCGGCCAGCGGGAGACCGGGGAGCTGTTTTTT	CASSSPGQRETGELFF	TRBV7-3	TRBJ2-2	TRBD2	-
TGTGCCAGCAGTTTACCAGGGGGCGCAGCCGGGGAGCTGTTTTTT	CASSLPGGAAGELFF	TRBV28	TRBJ2-2	TRBD1	-
TGTGCCAGCAGTTTACCGAACAGGGTAGGGGGCTATGGCTACACCTTC	CASSLPNRVGGYGYTF	TRBV28	TRBJ1-2	-	-
TGTGCCAGCAGCCGGGGGGGCACAGGGACCGAGCAGTACTTC	CASSRGGTGTEQYF	TRBV28	TRBJ2-7	TRBD2	-
TGTGCCAGCAGCCCCGGACACTACGAGCAGTACTTC	CASSPGHYEQYF	TRBV14	TRBJ2-7	-	-
TGTGCCAGCAGCCGCGACAGGGGGCTGGGAAAACTGTTTTTT	CASSRDRGLGKLFF	TRBV27	TRBJ1-4	TRBD1	-
TGTGCCAGCAGCTTAGGCAACAGGGGGGTCAGGACTGAAGCTTTCTTT	CASSLGNRGVRTEAFF	TRBV11-2	TRBJ1-1	TRBD1	-
TGTGCCTGGAGTGGCAGGCCGGACTATGGCTACACCTTC	CAWSGRPDYGYTF	TRBV30	TRBJ1-2	-	once
TGCGCCAGCAGCCCCGACAGCGGGAATGAGCAGTTCTTC	CASSPDSGNEQFF	TRBV5-1	TRBJ2-1	-	-
TGTGCCAGCAGCTTAGGAGGAGGGGTTGCCTCCTACAATGAGCAGTTCTTC	CASSLGGGVASYNEQFF	TRBV11-3	TRBJ2-1	-	once
TGTGCCAGCAGCGTAGCAGGGGGTCTCGGAGCGGCAAACACAGATACGCAGTATTTT	CASSVAGGLGAANTDTQYF	TRBV9	TRBJ2-3	TRBD1	-
TGTGCCAGCAGCCGCTTGGGACTAGCGGGAGGGAGAGGAGAGACCCAGTACTTC	CASSRLGLAGGRGETQYF	TRBV28	TRBJ2-5	TRBD2	-
TGCGCCAGCAGCCGTGGCGGGGCAGCAGATTACGAGCAGTACTTC	CASSRGGAADYEQYF	TRBV5-1	TRBJ2-7	-	-
TGTGCCAGCTCCCCCCCTCCGTTCTCTGGAAACACCATATATTTT	CASSPPPFSGNTIYF	TRBV7-2	TRBJ1-3	-	once
TGCGCCAGCAGCCAAACTAGGCAGGAGACCCAGTACTTC	CASSQTRQETQYF	TRBV10-1	TRBJ2-5	-	-
TGTGCCAGTAGTTTCCTGTCTGGAAACACCATATATTTT	CASSFLSGNTIYF	TRBV19	TRBJ1-3	-	-
TGTGCCAGCAGCTTAGCCCCGGGAGCCCAAGAGACCCAGTACTTC	CASSLAPGAQETQYF	TRBV11-2	TRBJ2-5	-	-
TGTGCCAGCAGCTTACAGGGGGCGAGTGAGCAGTTCTTC	CASSLQGASEQFF	TRBV11-2	TRBJ2-1	TRBD1	few
TGTGCCAGCAGCTTGGGGGCAGGGGGCGCGAACTATGGCTACACCTTC	CASSLGAGGANYGYTF	TRBV5-4	TRBJ1-2	TRBD1	once
TGTGCCAGCAGCTTAATTCGGGGGTCCCTGAACACTGAAGCTTTCTTT	CASSLIRGSLNTEAFF	TRBV5-4	TRBJ1-1	-	-
TGTGCCAGCAGTGCCCCGGGACTAGCGGCCGGGGAGCTGTTTTTT	CASSAPGLAAGELFF	TRBV6-1	TRBJ2-2	TRBD2	-
TGCGCCAGCAGCCAAGGCCAGCTCGCTAGCGGTTACACCGGGGAGCTGTTTTTT	CASSQGQLASGYTGELFF	TRBV4-1	TRBJ2-2	TRBD2	once
TGCGCCAGCAGCTCCGGACTAGCGGGAGGTCTAGATACGCAGTATTTT	CASSSGLAGGLDTQYF	TRBV5-1	TRBJ2-3	TRBD2	-
TGTGCCAGCAGCTTCTCGTGGGGGACAAGAGGGAATGAGCAGTTCTTC	CASSFSWGTRGNEQFF	TRBV7-8	TRBJ2-1	-	-
TGTGCCAGCAGTCGACTAGCGGGAGCCTACGAGCAGTACTTC	CASSRLAGAYEQYF	TRBV6-6	TRBJ2-7	TRBD2	-
TGTGCCAGCAGCACCTCCGGGACAGAAAGAACCGGGGAGCTGTTTTTT	CASSTSGTERTGELFF	TRBV7-9	TRBJ2-2	TRBD1	-
TGCGCCAGCACCCTAGACAGGGCCTCTGGAAACACCATATATTTT	CASTLDRASGNTIYF	TRBV5-1	TRBJ1-3	TRBD1	-
TGCGCCAGCAGCTTGACCGAGGATCAGCCCCAGCATTTT	CASSLTEDQPQHF	TRBV5-1	TRBJ1-5	-	-
TGTGCCAGCAGCTTAGATCTACAGGGGCCTACAACCTTTACAGATACGCAGTATTTT	CASSLDLQGPTTFTDTQYF	TRBV11-3	TRBJ2-3	TRBD1	-
TGTGCCAGCACCTCGAACTCTGGCTACACCTTC	CASTSNSGYTF	TRBV28	TRBJ1-2	-	once
TGTGCCAGCAGCTTATTGGCGGCTAGCACAGATACGCAGTATTTT	CASSLLAASTDTQYF	TRBV7-3	TRBJ2-3	-	-
TGCGCCAGCAGTGGATTGCCGGGACAGGGAGAGTACGAGCAGTACTTC	CASSGLPGQGEYEQYF	TRBV10-1	TRBJ2-7	TRBD1	few
TGTGCCAGCAGCCCCACAGTTAACTATGGCTACACCTTC	CASSPTVNYGYTF	TRBV7-8	TRBJ1-2	-	-
TGCAGCGTCCAGGGGATCTCCTACGAGCAGTACTTC	CSVQGISYEQYF	TRBV29-1	TRBJ2-7	-	-